Below, 28 T cell receptor beta chains from the same sample are listed, as sequenced in a study of blood T cell dynamics during melanoma immunotherapy. Method: immunoSEQ multiplex PCR; TCRdb's copy keeps in-frame clones and lacks some. The sample lists a few thousand clones, around 96% seen once, with 0.5% to 0.55% in the top ten. Indicated time point: week 3, after first cycle of checkpoint inhibitor. The sample here was effector memory CD8+ T cells from blood, taken from a patient treated with checkpoint blockade. These receptors were taken from a human donor with melanoma.

The rearrangement links TRBV28 to TRBJ1-5; maybe TRBD1 (5 bases). The germline gives CDR1 MDHEN, CDR2 SYDVKM. The ends were cut back, 5 bases at V and 7 bases at J, with 12 bases in the middle. This CDR3 spans 13 amino acids. The CDR3 nucleotides read TGTGCCAGCAGTACCCGACAGAACCAGCCCCAGCATTTT. It yields the protein CASSTRQNQPQHF.

This rearrangement joins TRBV5-1 to TRBJ2-7, with 7 bases matching TRBD1. J lost 0 bases, V lost 4 bases, and 7 bases had no gene match. The CDR3 length is 15 residues. The germline V gene has CDR1 SGHRS and CDR2 YFSETQ. The CDR3 DNA reads TGCGCCAGCAGCGGATGGACAGGAAGCTCCTACGAGCAGTACTTC. This encodes CASSGWTGSSYEQYF.

This rearrangement joins TRBV4-1 to TRBJ2-7; 9 bases align to TRBD1. The germline gives CDR1 MGHRA, CDR2 YSYEKL. V was pared by 1 base and J by 1 base, with 2 bases of the junction left unmatched. This CDR3 contains 15 residues. The CDR3 DNA sequence: TGCGCCAGCAGCCAAGCCGGGACAGGGTCCTACGAGCAGTACTTC. It encodes CASSQAGTGSYEQYF.

This chain links TRBV5-6 with TRBJ1-2; D not resolved. CDR1 and CDR2 (germline): SGHDT, YYEEEE. The CDR3 contains 13 residues. Trimming stripped 0 bases from V and 8 bases from J, with 11 bases between. CDR3 nucleotide sequence: TGTGCCAGCAGCTTGGGCAGGTTTGGAGGCTACACCTTC. Translating gives CASSLGRFGGYTF.

This clone was recorded once. The V and J genes are TRBV27 and TRBJ2-5, with D unresolved. Trimming removed 2 bases at V and 4 bases at J, with 8 bases between. CDR1 and CDR2 (germline): MNHEY, SMNVEV (reference sequence). The CDR3 runs to 13 residues. CDR3 nucleotides: TGTGCCAGCAGTTTAAGCTTGAGAGAGACCCAGTACTTC. This codes for CASSLSLRETQYF.

This clone was observed a single time. The chain uses TRBV5-1 and TRBJ2-3; D could derive from TRBD1 or TRBD2 (5 bases each). The CDR3 covers 12 residues. Trimming removed 3 bases from V and 7 bases from J, with 9 bases in between. Germline V gives CDR1 SGHRS, CDR2 YFSETQ. CDR3 bases: TGCGCCAGCAGCTGGGACGTGAATACGCAGTATTTT. Protein sequence: CASSWDVNTQYF.

This clone was detected once. The J gene is TRBJ1-4, the V gene TRBV9; TRBD1 agrees at 7 bases. This CDR3 is 14 amino acids long. Germline trimming cut 3 bases from V and 8 bases from J; bases unmatched to any gene: 7. Germline V gene sequence: CDR1 SGDLS, CDR2 YYNGEE. The CDR3 nucleotides are TGTGCCAGCAGCGGAGGACAGGCTTTGGAAAAACTGTTTTTT. Amino acids: CASSGGQALEKLFF. Drawing the rest from reference TRBV9 and TRBJ1-4, the complete variable domain is DSGVTQTPKHLITATGQRVTLRCSPRSGDLSVYWYQQSLDQGLQFLIQYYNGEERAKGNILERFSAQQFPDLHSELNLSSLELGDSALYFCASSGGQALEKLFFGSGTQLSVL.

The gene calls are TRBV5-1 and TRBJ1-1; no firm D call. Germline V gene lookup returns CDR1 SGHRS and CDR2 YFSETQ. The ends were cut back, 1 base at V and 1 base at J, with 17 bases in the middle. The CDR3 is 17 residues long. DNA for the CDR3: TGCGCCAGCAGCTTGTATTCTTTCGACACGAGGAACACTGAAGCTTTCTTT. Translated, it gives CASSLYSFDTRNTEAFF.

The chain has TRBV27 and TRBJ1-2; TRBD1 agrees at 7 bases. The ends lost 4 bases at V and 8 bases at J; junction bases unmatched: 13. CDR3 length equals 15 residues. Germline CDR1 reads MNHEY; CDR2 reads SMNVEV (reference sequence). Written as DNA, the CDR3 is TGTGCCAGCAGTTCATACCCACCGGGACAGCAAGGCTACACCTTC. Its protein product is CASSSYPPGQQGYTF.

The V call is TRBV29-1, the J call TRBJ2-7; 7 bases are shared with TRBD1. V was pared by 3 bases and J by 3 bases, with 2 bases of the junction left unmatched. Germline values: CDR1 SQVTM, CDR2 ANQGSEA. The CDR3 sequence is 12 residues long. CDR3 sequence: CSVEGDSYEQYF. For the CDR3, the DNA is TGCAGCGTTGAGGGGGACAGCTACGAGCAGTACTTC.

V and J are TRBV14 and TRBJ2-1; TRBD2 agrees at 7 bases. The CDR3 spans 15 residues. V lost 4 bases to trimming and J lost 7 bases; unmatched junction nucleotides: 10. The germline V gene encodes CDR1 SGHDN and CDR2 FVKESK. The CDR3: CASSPWGGEKNEQFF. In DNA, the CDR3 is TGTGCCAGCAGCCCGTGGGGGGGGGAAAAAAATGAGCAGTTCTTC.

This chain joins TRBV5-1 and TRBJ2-1; 8 positions agree with TRBD2. Losses at the gene ends were 3 bases for V and 6 bases for J; bases not matched to a gene: 11. This CDR3 comprises 16 residues. Germline V CDR1 and CDR2: SGHRS, YFSETQ. CDR3 amino acids: CASSSGSGGPGNEQFF. The DNA of the CDR3 is TGCGCCAGCAGCTCCGGCTCGGGGGGGCCCGGCAATGAGCAGTTCTTC.

This chain connects TRBV5-4 to TRBJ1-2; D unclear. V shed 6 bases and J shed 0 bases, with 12 bases lying between them. Germline V CDR1 and CDR2: SGHNT, YYREEE (reference sequence). This CDR3 comprises 14 residues. The CDR3 protein is CASTRRPANYGYTF. The CDR3 bases are TGTGCCAGCACCCGGAGACCCGCTAACTATGGCTACACCTTC. Full variable domain (outside the CDR3, taken from reference TRBV5-4 and TRBJ1-2): ETGVTQSPTHLIKTRGQQVTLRCSSQSGHNTVSWYQQALGQGPQFIFQYYREEENGRGNFPPRFSGLQFPNYSSELNVNALELDDSALYLCASTRRPANYGYTFGSGTRLTVV.

The chain joins TRBV7-5 to TRBJ1-2; the table names TRBD1, a call not compared with the DNA. TRBV7-5 represents a pseudogene. The CDR3 consists of 15 residues. CDR3 nucleotides: TGTGCCAGAAGCTTAGCTTTTAGGACAGGCTATGGCTACACCTTC. This sequence encodes CARSLAFRTGYGYTF.

The chain has TRBV21-1 and TRBJ2-3. TRBV21-1 is recorded as a pseudogene. This CDR3 has 16 amino acids. The CDR3 reads CASSRDSRGVKDTQYF. Here the CDR3 DNA reads TGTGCCAGCAGCAGAGACAGCCGGGGCGTCAAGGATACGCAGTATTTT.

The chain links TRBV7-9 to TRBJ2-1, with TRBD1 matching over 9 bases. CDR1 is SEHNR, CDR2 FQNEAQ, per germline (reference sequence). Trimming at V came to 2 bases and at J to 5 bases, leaving 4 bases not matched to a gene. The CDR3 has 15 residues. CDR3 residues: CASSLIQGADNEQFF. In DNA form, the CDR3 reads TGTGCCAGCAGCTTAATACAGGGGGCGGACAATGAGCAGTTCTTC. Variable domain in full (rest from reference TRBV7-9 and TRBJ2-1): DTGVSQNPRHKITKRGQNVTFRCDPISEHNRLYWYRQTLGQGPEFLTYFQNEAQLEKSRLLSDRFSAERPKGSFSTLEIQRTEQGDSAMYLCASSLIQGADNEQFFGPGTRLTVL.

The gene calls are TRBV7-9 and TRBJ1-1, with D perhaps TRBD1 (5 bases). Trimming removed 5 bases at V and 1 base at J, with 11 bases between. Germline CDR1 reads SEHNR; CDR2 reads FQNEAQ (reference sequence). This CDR3 spans 14 amino acids. The CDR3 nucleotides are TGTGCCAGCAGCGCCCCGAGGGGGAACACTGAAGCTTTCTTT. Its protein is CASSAPRGNTEAFF.

The chain links TRBV6-4 to TRBJ1-6; unclear D gene. The germline CDR1 and CDR2 sequences are MRHNA and SNTAGT. The germline V and J ends were trimmed by 3 bases and 5 bases, with 8 bases remaining between them. The CDR3 is made up of 14 amino acids. The CDR3 loop reads CASSEGPDNSPLHF. CDR3 in DNA: TGTGCCAGCAGTGAGGGTCCGGATAATTCACCCCTCCACTTT.

The rearrangement joins TRBV5-8 to TRBJ2-1; 15 bases agree with TRBD2. J lost 7 bases, V lost 9 bases, and 8 bases had no gene match. The length of the CDR3 is 15 residues. The germline V gene encodes CDR1 SGHTS and CDR2 YDEGEE. The CDR3 is CATGRTSGRGNEQFF. As DNA, the CDR3 is TGTGCCACCGGCAGGACTAGCGGGAGGGGAAATGAGCAGTTCTTC.

The gene calls are TRBV30 and TRBJ2-7; the match to TRBD1 covers 10 bases. Losses at the gene ends were 4 bases for V and 2 bases for J; bases not matched to a gene: 2. This CDR3 has 13 residues. The germline V gene encodes CDR1 GTSNPN and CDR2 SVGIG (reference sequence). The CDR3 DNA sequence: TGTGCCTGGAAGGGACAGGGGACCTACGAGCAGTACTTC. The encoded protein is CAWKGQGTYEQYF.

The chain links TRBV7-6 to TRBJ2-7, with 13 bases fitting TRBD2. Losses at the gene ends were 5 bases for V and 7 bases for J; bases not matched to a gene: 5. Germline V gene sequence: CDR1 SGHVS, CDR2 FNYEAQ. The CDR3 contains 14 residues. CDR3 protein: CASSLRLAGGEQYF. The CDR3 bases are TGTGCCAGCAGCCTGCGACTAGCGGGGGGTGAGCAGTACTTC.

The chain links TRBV4-1 to TRBJ2-3; D is perhaps TRBD1 (6 bases). Trimming stripped 6 bases from V and 2 bases from J, with 15 bases between. The CDR3 sequence is 15 residues long. Germline CDR1 is MGHRA and CDR2 is YSYEKL. CDR3 sequence: CASSLARGNTDTQYF. CDR3 in DNA: TGCGCCAGCAGTCTCGCCAGGGGAAACACAGATACGCAGTATTTT.

The chain has TRBV2 and TRBJ2-1, with D unresolved. The V end lost 5 bases, the J end lost 6 bases, and 11 bases lay between the germline ends. In germline, CDR1 is SNHLY, CDR2 FYNNEI. This CDR3 is built from 13 residues. The CDR3 coding sequence is TGTGCCAGCAGTCCTACGAGTTTCAATGAGCAGTTCTTC. Protein: CASSPTSFNEQFF.

This chain links TRBV7-6 with TRBJ1-5, with D possibly being TRBD1 (5 bases). Germline V lookup: CDR1 SGHVS, CDR2 FNYEAQ. The CDR3 contains 15 residues. V was trimmed by 5 bases and J by 5 bases, leaving 16 bases between them. CDR3 in amino acids: CASSLYGTVDQPQHF. In DNA form, the CDR3 reads TGTGCCAGCAGCCTTTACGGGACCGTCGATCAGCCCCAGCATTTT.

The CDR3 nucleotides are TGCGCCAGCAGTGAGTCTTCTAGCGGGGGGCGTTACGAGCAGTACTTC. It encodes CASSESSSGGRYEQYF. V gene TRBV10-1 combines with J gene TRBJ2-7, with 11 bases fitting TRBD2. V lost 0 bases, J lost 4 bases, and 5 bases stayed unmatched. This CDR3 region has 16 residues. CDR1 and CDR2 (germline): WNHNN, SYGVQD (reference sequence).

V usage is TRBV7-9 and J usage is TRBJ2-5; 10 nucleotides align to TRBD2. CDR3 length: 19 residues. With 5 bases clipped from V and 5 bases from J, the junction kept 20 bases outside the gene matches. Germline CDR1 and CDR2: SEHNR and FQNEAQ (reference sequence). CDR3 in DNA: TGTGCCAGCAGCCCAACGCCTAGCGGGGGAGACCTACGTTGGGAGACCCAGTACTTC. Protein: CASSPTPSGGDLRWETQYF.

The CDR3 protein is CASSPKAGGYEQYF. CDR3 in DNA: TGTGCCAGCAGCCCTAAAGCGGGGGGCTACGAGCAGTACTTC. This chain uses TRBV5-6 with TRBJ2-7; 9 bases line up with TRBD2. The CDR3 covers 14 residues. V was clipped by 4 bases and J by 3 bases; unmatched bases: 5. Germline V gene data show CDR1 as SGHDT and CDR2 as YYEEEE. Full variable domain (rest looked up from reference TRBV5-6 and TRBJ2-7): DAGVTQSPTHLIKTRGQQVTLRCSPKSGHDTVSWYQQALGQGPQFIFQYYEEEERQRGNFPDRFSGHQFPNYSSELNVNALLLGDSALYLCASSPKAGGYEQYFGPGTRLTVT.

This sequence joins TRBV5-8 and TRBJ2-7; D is ambiguous. This CDR3 is built from 16 residues. In germline, CDR1 is SGHTS, CDR2 YDEGEE. V was cut by 4 bases and J by 0 bases, with 17 bases left in between. CDR3 DNA: TGTGCCAGCAGCCCGAAGATTCAGGAGCACTCCTACGAGCAGTACTTC. Translated: CASSPKIQEHSYEQYF.